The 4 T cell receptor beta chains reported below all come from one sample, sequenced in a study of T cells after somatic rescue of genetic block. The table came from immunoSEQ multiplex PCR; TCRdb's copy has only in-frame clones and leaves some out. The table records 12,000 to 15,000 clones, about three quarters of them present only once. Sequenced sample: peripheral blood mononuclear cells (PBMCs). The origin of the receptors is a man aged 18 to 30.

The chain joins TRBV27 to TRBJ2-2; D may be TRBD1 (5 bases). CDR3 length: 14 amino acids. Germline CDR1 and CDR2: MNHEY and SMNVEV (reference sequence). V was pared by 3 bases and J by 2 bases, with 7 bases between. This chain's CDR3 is CASSLTENTGELFF. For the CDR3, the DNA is TGTGCCAGCAGTTTGACAGAAAACACCGGGGAGCTGTTTTTT.

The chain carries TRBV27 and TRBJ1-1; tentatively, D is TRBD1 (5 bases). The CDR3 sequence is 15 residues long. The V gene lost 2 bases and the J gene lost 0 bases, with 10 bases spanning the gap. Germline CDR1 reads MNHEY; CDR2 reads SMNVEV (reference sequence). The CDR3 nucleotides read TGTGCCAGCAGTTTACGAGGGGCTCTGAACACTGAAGCTTTCTTT. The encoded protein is CASSLRGALNTEAFF.

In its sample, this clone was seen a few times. Here the CDR3 DNA reads TGTGCCAGCAGTGAATTCGAGACGGCAGGCCACGAGCAGTACTTC. It translates to CASSEFETAGHEQYF. This chain connects TRBV2 to TRBJ2-7; D is uncertain. Germline V gives CDR1 SNHLY, CDR2 FYNNEI. V was trimmed by 2 bases and J by 5 bases, leaving 16 bases between them. There are 15 residues in the CDR3. Supplemented by reference TRBV2 and TRBJ2-7, the full variable domain reads EPEVTQTPSHQVTQMGQEVILRCVPISNHLYFYWYRQILGQKVEFLVSFYNNEISEKSEIFDDQFSVERPDGSNFTLKIRSTKLEDSAMYFCASSEFETAGHEQYFGPGTRLTVT.

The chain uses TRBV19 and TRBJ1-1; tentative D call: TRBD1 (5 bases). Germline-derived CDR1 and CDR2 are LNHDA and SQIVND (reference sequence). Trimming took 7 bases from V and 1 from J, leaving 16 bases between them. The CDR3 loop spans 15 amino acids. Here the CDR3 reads CASKGRAPGNTEAFF. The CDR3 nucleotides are TGTGCCAGTAAAGGCAGGGCACCCGGGAACACTGAAGCTTTCTTT.